This paragraph covers one T cell receptor beta chain sequence. These data come from a study of shared clonotypes between healthy human individuals. Study-wide context: Per-donor plates numbered three CD4 naive, three CD4 memory, two CD8 naive and one CD8 memory.

Terminally differentiated effector memory CD45RA+ cells were excluded by CCR7 positive selection of CD45RO-negative cells. Trimming left V 2 bases short and J 11 bases short, with 7 bases between. CDR1 is SGHAT and CDR2 is FQDESV in the germline V gene (reference sequence). The CDR3 loop spans 11 amino acids. Running of the assay took place at deep level. Sorted-subset replicate PCRs used around 200 ng of genomic DNA. This amount corresponded to some 30,000 T cell genomes. Produced via immunoSEQ multiplex PCR; TCRdb's table is partial and in-frame only. Here the sample spans some 2,000,000 clones, approximately 94% being singletons.

The TCR sequence derives from a man aged 18 to 35 in good health. V is TRBV11-1 and J is TRBJ2-1; a possible D gene is TRBD1 (6 bases). The sequenced sample was naive CD8+ T cells sorted from blood. The CDR3 nucleotides read TGTGCCAGCAGCTTAACAGGGCAGCAGTTCTTC. Translating gives CASSLTGQQFF. The variable domain in full, with the rest retrieved from reference TRBV11-1 and TRBJ2-1, is EAEVAQSPRYKITEKSQAVAFWCDPISGHATLYWYRQILGQGPELLVQFQDESVVDDSQLPKDRFSAERLKGVDSTLKIQPAELGDSAMYLCASSLTGQQFFGPGTRLTVL.